The 16 T cell receptor beta chains below all came from one sample that was sequenced in a study of blood T cell repertoires in COVID-19. Data came from immunoSEQ multiplex PCR; TCRdb stores just in-frame clones and leaves some out. The table has around 130,000 clones, roughly 84% seen once. Sequencing was performed on peripheral blood. These receptors were collected from an elderly woman with acute or convalescent COVID-19.

This clone was detected only a few times. This chain links TRBV27 with TRBJ1-4; D is possibly TRBD1 (5 bases). The CDR3 runs to 16 residues. Trimming removed 6 bases at V and 3 bases at J, with 17 bases between. Germline V gives CDR1 MNHEY, CDR2 SMNVEV (reference sequence). The CDR3 coding sequence is TGTGCCAGCAGGCAAGGGCAGGGAAGGGCTAATGAAAAACTGTTTTTT. Translation gives CASRQGQGRANEKLFF.

V is TRBV6-5 and J is TRBJ2-7; 11 bases map to TRBD2. The CDR3 totals 16 residues. Germline V gene data show CDR1 as MNHEY and CDR2 as SVGAGI. V lost 2 bases to trimming and J lost 8 bases; unmatched junction nucleotides: 11. CDR3 region: CASSYEVAGGQGQQYF. The CDR3 region has the DNA TGTGCCAGCAGTTACGAAGTAGCGGGGGGGCAAGGGCAGCAGTACTTC.

The chain combines TRBV7-9 with TRBJ2-1; D not resolved. V was cut by 4 bases and J by 9 bases, with 13 bases left in between. The CDR3 length is 13 residues. Germline CDR1 SEHNR, CDR2 FQNEAQ (reference sequence). The CDR3 spells CASSSMSSGEQFF. CDR3 DNA sequence: TGTGCCAGCAGCTCCATGAGTTCCGGTGAGCAGTTCTTC. The variable domain in full, completed from reference TRBV7-9 and TRBJ2-1, reads DTGVSQNPRHKITKRGQNVTFRCDPISEHNRLYWYRQTLGQGPEFLTYFQNEAQLEKSRLLSDRFSAERPKGSFSTLEIQRTEQGDSAMYLCASSSMSSGEQFFGPGTRLTVL.

The CDR3 loop reads CASSPGGGGQYF. The CDR3 DNA reads TGTGCCAGCAGCCCGGGGGGGGGCGGGCAGTACTTC. The genes are TRBV7-9 and TRBJ2-7; 8 nucleotides match TRBD2. Germline CDR1 SEHNR, CDR2 FQNEAQ (reference sequence). V was clipped by 5 bases and J by 9 bases; unmatched bases: 6. The length of the CDR3 is 12 residues.

This chain connects TRBV5-1 to TRBJ2-2; 10 bases are a match to TRBD2. Per the germline V gene, CDR1 is SGHRS and CDR2 is YFSETQ. The ends lost 0 bases at V and 8 bases at J; junction bases unmatched: 7. This CDR3 region has 16 residues. CDR3 loop: CASSLGLAGAPGELFF. The CDR3 coding sequence is TGCGCCAGCAGCTTGGGGCTAGCGGGGGCCCCGGGGGAGCTGTTTTTT. Drawing the rest from reference TRBV5-1 and TRBJ2-2, the complete variable domain is KAGVTQTPRYLIKTRGQQVTLSCSPISGHRSVSWYQQTPGQGLQFLFEYFSETQRNKGNFPGRFSGRQFSNSRSEMNVSTLELGDSALYLCASSLGLAGAPGELFFGEGSRLTVL.

V gene TRBV6-5 combines with J gene TRBJ2-7; 8 bases match TRBD1. The CDR3 is 14 amino acids. With V trimmed by 6 bases and J by 2 bases, 6 bases remained unmatched. Germline CDR1 and CDR2: MNHEY and SVGAGI. CDR3 in amino acids: CASRPPGQAYEQYF. CDR3 nucleotides: TGTGCCAGCAGGCCACCGGGACAGGCCTACGAGCAGTACTTC.

The genes are TRBV6-5 and TRBJ2-1, with TRBD2 identical over 9 bases. The trim removed 11 bases at V and 2 bases at J, leaving 7 bases unmatched. CDR3 length: 14 amino acids. Germline lookup yields CDR1 MNHEY and CDR2 SVGAGI. The CDR3: CAGRGGAPYNEQFF. As DNA, the CDR3 is TGTGCCGGGCGGGGGGGCGCTCCCTACAATGAGCAGTTCTTC.

CDR3 sequence (DNA): TGTGCCAGCAGTTACTCGGGCAGGGCCCAAGAGACCCAGTACTTC. Its protein product is CASSYSGRAQETQYF. This rearrangement joins TRBV6-2 or TRBV6-3 to TRBJ2-5; a possible D gene is TRBD1 (5 bases). The CDR3 runs to 15 residues. V was cut by 0 bases and J by 1 base, with 9 bases left in between. The germline gives CDR1 MNHEY, CDR2 SVGEGT.

The rearrangement links TRBV3-1 (or the pseudogene TRBV3-2) to TRBJ2-3; 12 positions agree with TRBD1. The CDR3 loop spans 17 amino acids. Per the germline V gene, CDR1 is LGHDT and CDR2 is YNNKEL (reference sequence). V shed 0 bases and J 5 bases; nucleotides not matched to a gene: 6. CDR3 DNA sequence: TGTGCCAGCAGCCAAGACATTGGGACAGGGGGCGAAGATACGCAGTATTTT. Translation gives CASSQDIGTGGEDTQYF.

V gene TRBV6-6 combines with J gene TRBJ1-4; D gene ambiguous. V dropped 2 bases and J dropped 3 bases, with 4 bases sitting between them. Germline V CDR1 and CDR2: MNHNY, SVGAGI (reference sequence). The CDR3 has 13 residues. The CDR3, as DNA: TGTGCCAGCAGTTACCAGGCTAATGAAAAACTGTTTTTT. It specifies CASSYQANEKLFF.

The table lists this clone with a few counts. The V call is TRBV27, the J call TRBJ2-7, with 13 bases aligning to TRBD2. The CDR3 covers 19 residues. J gave up 3 bases and V 5 bases, and 16 bases lay outside the gene matches. Germline V gene sequence: CDR1 MNHEY, CDR2 SMNVEV (reference sequence). The CDR3 is CASSPNPWTSGRPHYEQYF. The DNA of the CDR3 is TGTGCCAGCAGTCCGAACCCATGGACTAGCGGGAGACCACACTACGAGCAGTACTTC.

V and J are TRBV5-8 and TRBJ2-1, with 10 bases aligning to TRBD2. Per germline, CDR1 SGHTS and CDR2 YDEGEE. The CDR3 length is 16 residues. Germline trimming cut 6 bases from V and 3 bases from J; bases unmatched to any gene: 9. The CDR3: CASIPLAGDIYNEQFF. Written as DNA, the CDR3 is TGTGCCAGCATACCTCTAGCGGGAGACATCTACAATGAGCAGTTCTTC.

The chain couples TRBV2 to TRBJ2-1, with TRBD2 identical over 9 bases. The ends lost 7 bases at V and 0 bases at J; junction bases unmatched: 4. The germline V gene has CDR1 SNHLY and CDR2 FYNNEI. CDR3 length: 15 amino acids. The CDR3 protein is CASKVSGSSYNEQFF. CDR3 bases: TGTGCCAGCAAAGTTAGCGGGAGCTCCTACAATGAGCAGTTCTTC.

This chain links TRBV5-1 with TRBJ1-2; 10 nucleotides align to TRBD1. J lost 6 bases, V lost 3 bases, and 2 bases had no gene match. The CDR3 spans 13 residues. Germline CDR1 reads SGHRS; CDR2 reads YFSETQ. CDR3: CASSSGQGNGYTF. DNA of the CDR3: TGCGCCAGCAGCTCGGGACAGGGGAATGGCTACACCTTC. Supplemented by reference TRBV5-1 and TRBJ1-2, the full variable domain reads KAGVTQTPRYLIKTRGQQVTLSCSPISGHRSVSWYQQTPGQGLQFLFEYFSETQRNKGNFPGRFSGRQFSNSRSEMNVSTLELGDSALYLCASSSGQGNGYTFGSGTRLTVV.

The V gene is TRBV9, the J gene TRBJ2-2; 11 bases are shared with TRBD1. Germline V gives CDR1 SGDLS, CDR2 YYNGEE. This CDR3 comprises 17 residues. V gave up 2 bases and J gave up 4 bases; unmatched junction bases: 7. CDR3 DNA sequence: TGTGCCAGCAGCGTCTACCCCGGGACAGGGGGCACCGGGGAGCTGTTTTTT. Translation gives CASSVYPGTGGTGELFF.

The chain carries TRBV14 and TRBJ2-1; D remains unclear. Trimming pared 1 base from V and 8 bases from J, leaving 15 bases between. Germline V CDR1 and CDR2: SGHDN, FVKESK. The CDR3 has 15 residues. The CDR3 DNA reads TGTGCCAGCAGCCAAGTGGAAAGTAGCCCCTATGAGCAGTTCTTC. Translated, it gives CASSQVESSPYEQFF.